This entry is about one T cell receptor (beta chain). An end of the junction differs from the germline gene, which may be a read error. This sample was taken from a study of CDR3 diversity in severe acne. The germline V gene has CDR1 SGHTA and CDR2 FQGTGA. This CDR3 comprises 14 residues. Each CDR3 protein gets one entry after TCRdb re-called the PCR reads with MiXCR. The sample consists of 85,000 to 120,000 distinct CDR3 sequences, roughly half of them appearing once. This receptor was identified in a male donor with acne. This sequence joins TRBV7-3 and TRBJ2-3, with a weak D call TRBD1 (5 bases). The sequencing input was blood. CDR3 bases: TGCGCCAGCAGCCAGGGCACCCGCACAGATACGCAGTATTTT. Its protein product is CASSQGTRTDTQYF.